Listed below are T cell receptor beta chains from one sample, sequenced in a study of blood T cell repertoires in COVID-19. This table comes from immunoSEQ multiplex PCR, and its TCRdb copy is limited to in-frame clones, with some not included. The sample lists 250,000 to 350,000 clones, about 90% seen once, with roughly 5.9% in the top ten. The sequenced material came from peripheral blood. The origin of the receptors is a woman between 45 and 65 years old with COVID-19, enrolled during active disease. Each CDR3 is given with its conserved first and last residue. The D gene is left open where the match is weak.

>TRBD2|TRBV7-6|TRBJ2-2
TGTGCCAGCAGCTTAGCGGGAGGGCCCACCGGGGAGCTGTTTTTT
CASSLAGGPTGELFF
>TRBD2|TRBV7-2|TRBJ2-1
TGTGCCAGCAGTAGCGGGAGGGTGGGCAATGAGCAGTTCTTC
CASSSGRVGNEQFF
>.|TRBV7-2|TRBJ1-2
TGTGCCAGCAGCTTTCAGGGGTCATATGGCTACACCTTC
CASSFQGSYGYTF
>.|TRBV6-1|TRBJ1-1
TGTGCCAGCAGTGAAGCGACAAACGTTAACACTGAAGCTTTCTTT
CASSEATNVNTEAFF
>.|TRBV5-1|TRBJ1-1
TGCGCCAGCAGCTTGCGGTCGCGATTCACTGAAGCTTTCTTT
CASSLRSRFTEAFF
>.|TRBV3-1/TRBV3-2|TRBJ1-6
TGTGCCAGCAGCCTATCGGCAGGGTCCTATAATTCACCCCTCCACTTT
CASSLSAGSYNSPLHF
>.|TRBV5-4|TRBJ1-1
TGTGCCAGCACCCCTCGGGGGGGTTACCAAGCTTTCTTT
CASTPRGGYQAFF
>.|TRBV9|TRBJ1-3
TGTGCCAGCAGCGTAGAGCCTCTTGGACTCTCTGGAAACACCATATATTTT
CASSVEPLGLSGNTIYF
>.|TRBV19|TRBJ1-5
TGTGCCAGTAGTGGACGGGAAAGCAATCAGCCCCAGCATTTT
CASSGRESNQPQHF
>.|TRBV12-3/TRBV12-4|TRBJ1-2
TGTGCCAGCAGTTTACCCGGGTCCTATGGCTACACCTTC
CASSLPGSYGYTF
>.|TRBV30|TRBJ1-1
TGTGCCTGGAGTAAGGCTCAGGGGAACACTGAAGCTTTCTTT
CAWSKAQGNTEAFF
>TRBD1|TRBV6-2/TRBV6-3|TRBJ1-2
TGTGCCAGCAGTCGTCAAGGACAGGGCCGGGGGTATGGCTACACCTTC
CASSRQGQGRGYGYTF
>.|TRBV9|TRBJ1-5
TGTGCCAGCAGCCCCTCGGGAGGGGACAATCAGCCCCAGCATTTT
CASSPSGGDNQPQHF
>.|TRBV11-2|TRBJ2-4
TGTGCCAGCAGCCCGATAGTCTTAGCCAAAAACATTCAGTACTTC
CASSPIVLAKNIQYF
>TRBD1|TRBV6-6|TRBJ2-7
TGTGCCAGCGCCCCGAGGACAGGCTCCTACGAGCAGTACTTC
CASAPRTGSYEQYF
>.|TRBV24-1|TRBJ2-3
TGTGCCACCAGTGATTTTGCCCGGCAGGGAACAGGTGTCCCAGATACGCAGTATTTT
CATSDFARQGTGVPDTQYF
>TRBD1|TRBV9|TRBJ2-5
TGTGCCAGCAGCGTGGGACAGAACCAAGAGACCCAGTACTTC
CASSVGQNQETQYF
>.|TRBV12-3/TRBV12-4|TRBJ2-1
TGTGCCAGCAGTTTGGGGGGTCCCGCTGAGCAGTTCTTC
CASSLGGPAEQFF